Following are 2 T cell receptor beta chains from one sample sequenced in a study of T cells in localized non-small cell lung cancer. Generated by immunoSEQ multiplex PCR, the TCRdb table keeps only in-frame clones and is missing some. The sample shows approximately 100,000 clones, approximately 91% of them seen only once. Here the sequenced sample was PBMCs, taken before any cancer treatment. The receptors shown here come from a woman aged 35 to 70 with stage II squamous cell lung carcinoma.

The chain uses TRBV11-2 and TRBJ1-2; tentative D call: TRBD1 (5 bases). CDR1 is SGHAT and CDR2 is FQNNGV in the germline V gene. Trimming took 1 base from V and 5 from J, leaving 14 bases between them. The CDR3 extends over 15 amino acids. CDR3 residues: CASSLGRGGVYGYTF. DNA for the CDR3: TGTGCCAGCAGCTTAGGTCGCGGGGGAGTTTATGGCTACACCTTC.

The V call is TRBV5-4, the J call TRBJ2-7; D not resolved. The CDR3 runs 13 residues. Trimming took 1 base from V and 2 from J, leaving 7 bases between them. Per the germline V gene, CDR1 is SGHNT and CDR2 is YYREEE (reference sequence). The CDR3 region is CASSLLPAYEQYF. The CDR3 DNA is TGTGCCAGCAGCTTGCTACCGGCCTACGAGCAGTACTTC.